The 21 T cell receptor beta chains listed next were all sequenced from one sample in a study of blood T cell repertoires in COVID-19. Method: immunoSEQ multiplex PCR; TCRdb's copy keeps in-frame clones and lacks some. The profile shows about 200,000 clones, 85% of them singletons. Source material: peripheral blood. The receptors were gathered from a woman of 80 years or more with acute or convalescent COVID-19.

CDR3 protein: CASSPAPVSPLQPQHF. CDR3 nucleotide sequence: TGTGCCAGCAGTCCCGCCCCCGTCAGCCCACTACAGCCCCAGCATTTT. The gene calls are TRBV27 and TRBJ1-5; D is unresolved. The CDR3 runs 16 residues. V lost 5 bases and J 7 bases, leaving 21 bases between the germline ends. Per germline, CDR1 MNHEY and CDR2 SMNVEV (reference sequence).

The V gene is TRBV3-1 (or the pseudogene TRBV3-2), the J gene TRBJ2-7; 8 bases are shared with TRBD2. The CDR3 contains 14 residues. With 2 bases clipped from V and 5 bases from J, the junction kept 5 bases outside the gene matches. Germline V gene lookup returns CDR1 LGHDT and CDR2 YNNKEL (reference sequence). The CDR3 DNA follows: TGTGCCAGCAGCCAATACGGGAGGGAAGACGAGCAGTACTTC. Protein: CASSQYGREDEQYF.

CDR3 sequence reads: CASSGTGDQPQHF. For the CDR3, the DNA is TGTGCCAGCTCAGGGACAGGCGATCAGCCCCAGCATTTT. The rearrangement links TRBV18 to TRBJ1-5, with 8 bases matching TRBD1. The CDR3 is made up of 13 amino acids. Germline V CDR1 and CDR2: KGHSH, LQKENI. Germline trimming cut 5 bases from V and 5 bases from J; bases unmatched to any gene: 2.

A note on this clone: The sample contains more than one DNA sequence encoding this CDR3. The V call is TRBV5-1, the J call TRBJ1-1, with a possible D match to TRBD1 (5 bases). Germline V gene lookup returns CDR1 SGHRS and CDR2 YFSETQ. Trimming removed 4 bases from V and 2 bases from J, with 9 bases in between. This CDR3 spans 13 amino acids. CDR3 in amino acids: CASSLQGNTEAFF. Here the CDR3 DNA reads TGCGCCAGCAGCCTGCAGGGAAACACTGAAGCTTTCTTT.

The chain uses TRBV7-6 and TRBJ1-1; 8 nucleotides line up with TRBD1. V was clipped by 2 bases and J by 4 bases; unmatched bases: 12. Germline V gene sequence: CDR1 SGHVS, CDR2 FNYEAQ. The CDR3 has 17 residues. CDR3 protein: CASSLLAGGGGGTEAFF. DNA of the CDR3: TGTGCCAGCAGCTTATTGGCAGGGGGCGGCGGGGGCACTGAAGCTTTCTTT.

This chain uses TRBV20-1 with TRBJ2-1; 8 bases are shared with TRBD2. There are 16 residues in the CDR3. Trimming took 3 bases from V and 0 from J; bases not matched to a gene: 7. Germline-derived CDR1 and CDR2 are DFQATT and SNEGSKA (reference sequence). CDR3 sequence: CSASTLAGSSYNEQFF. For the CDR3, the DNA is TGCAGTGCTAGTACCCTAGCGGGTAGCTCCTACAATGAGCAGTTCTTC.

The V gene is TRBV24-1, the J gene TRBJ2-7; 8 bases match TRBD1. The V segment lost 6 bases and the J segment 3 bases; nucleotides outside the gene matches: 9. The CDR3 length is 15 residues. CDR1 is KGHDR, CDR2 SFDVKD, per germline. CDR3 loop: CATSNKGGTGYEQYF. CDR3 DNA sequence: TGTGCCACCAGTAATAAGGGCGGGACAGGCTACGAGCAGTACTTC.

The chain couples TRBV4-3 to TRBJ1-4; D may be TRBD1 (6 bases). The CDR3 length is 16 residues. Germline CDR1 is LGHNA and CDR2 is YSLEER. V dropped 1 base and J dropped 8 bases, with 17 bases sitting between them. In DNA form, the CDR3 reads TGCGCCAGCAGCCAAGGGAACCGGGACACAAGGGAAAAACTGTTTTTT. It specifies CASSQGNRDTREKLFF.

This sequence joins TRBV9 and TRBJ2-7, with D possibly being TRBD2 (7 bases). CDR1 is SGDLS and CDR2 is YYNGEE in the germline V gene. The CDR3 is made up of 16 amino acids. V lost 5 bases and J 0 bases, leaving 18 bases between the germline ends. The CDR3 coding sequence is TGTGCCAGCAGTCGGGGGGCGGATCTGCGCTCCTACGAGCAGTACTTC. Translated, it gives CASSRGADLRSYEQYF. The variable domain in full, completed from reference TRBV9 and TRBJ2-7, reads DSGVTQTPKHLITATGQRVTLRCSPRSGDLSVYWYQQSLDQGLQFLIQYYNGEERAKGNILERFSAQQFPDLHSELNLSSLELGDSALYFCASSRGADLRSYEQYFGPGTRLTVT.

The J gene is TRBJ2-7, the V gene TRBV6-6; the D gene is possibly TRBD2 (5 bases). V dropped 5 bases and J dropped 7 bases, with 30 bases sitting between them. CDR3 length: 18 amino acids. CDR1 and CDR2 (germline): MNHNY, SVGAGI (reference sequence). DNA for the CDR3: TGTGCCAGCAGTCGCCAAGTGTATGGGTCGGGATCTTTTGGGGAGCAGTACTTC. Protein sequence: CASSRQVYGSGSFGEQYF.

The rearrangement links TRBV11-3 to TRBJ2-1; tentatively, D is TRBD2 (6 bases). Trimming left V 4 bases short and J 0 bases short, with 13 bases between. CDR3 length equals 16 residues. CDR1 is SGHNT and CDR2 is YENEEA in the germline V gene. The CDR3 region has the DNA TGTGCCAGCAGCTGGGGCCTAGCGAGCTCCTACAATGAGCAGTTCTTC. Translating gives CASSWGLASSYNEQFF.

The chain combines TRBV5-4 with TRBJ1-1, with 7 positions matching TRBD1. Germline V gene data show CDR1 as SGHNT and CDR2 as YYREEE (reference sequence). This CDR3 contains 13 residues. V lost 3 bases to trimming and J lost 3 bases; unmatched junction nucleotides: 2. CDR3 DNA: TGTGCCAGCAGCTACCAGGGGGACACTGAAGCTTTCTTT. It translates to CASSYQGDTEAFF.

This clone was detected only a few times. The chain carries TRBV7-9 and TRBJ2-3; possible D gene TRBD1, 6 bases. This CDR3 spans 14 amino acids. Trimming removed 6 bases at V and 1 base at J, with 11 bases between. The V gene's germline CDR1 is SEHNR and CDR2 FQNEAQ (reference sequence). The CDR3 is CASSKAGGTDTQYF. CDR3 in DNA: TGTGCCAGCAGTAAAGCAGGGGGCACAGATACGCAGTATTTT. Drawing the rest from reference TRBV7-9 and TRBJ2-3, the complete variable domain is DTGVSQNPRHKITKRGQNVTFRCDPISEHNRLYWYRQTLGQGPEFLTYFQNEAQLEKSRLLSDRFSAERPKGSFSTLEIQRTEQGDSAMYLCASSKAGGTDTQYFGPGTRLTVL.

The chain couples TRBV5-1 to TRBJ2-3, with TRBD1 identical over 8 bases. The CDR3 has 15 residues. V shed 4 bases and J 5 bases; nucleotides not matched to a gene: 9. Germline V gives CDR1 SGHRS, CDR2 YFSETQ. This CDR3 is CASSQRQGTEDTQYF. For the CDR3, the DNA is TGCGCCAGCAGCCAGAGACAGGGGACAGAAGATACGCAGTATTTT.

CDR3 residues: CASSEEGVILSQHF. The CDR3 coding sequence is TGTGCCAGCAGTGAAGAGGGGGTAATTTTGTCCCAGCATTTT. The V call is TRBV2, the J call TRBJ1-5; tentatively, D is TRBD1 (6 bases). The ends were cut back, 1 base at V and 11 bases at J, with 15 bases in the middle. Germline V gene data show CDR1 as SNHLY and CDR2 as FYNNEI. The CDR3 has 14 residues.

The sample holds one count of this clone. This rearrangement joins TRBV18 to TRBJ2-3, with D perhaps TRBD1 (5 bases). CDR1 and CDR2 (germline): KGHSH, LQKENI. V gave up 2 bases and J gave up 4 bases, with 10 bases separating them. This CDR3 comprises 14 residues. In DNA, the CDR3 is TGTGCCAGCTCACCATCCAGGGTTGCAGATACGCAGTATTTT. Translated, it gives CASSPSRVADTQYF.

This chain connects TRBV7-9 to TRBJ1-6; D gene unclear. Germline V gives CDR1 SEHNR, CDR2 FQNEAQ (reference sequence). CDR3 length equals 16 residues. Trimming took off 1 base at V and 6 bases at J, with 13 bases between the two ends. The CDR3 here is CASSLVKVSGNSPLHF. The CDR3 DNA sequence: TGTGCCAGCAGCTTAGTTAAAGTTTCCGGTAATTCACCCCTCCACTTT.

V gene TRBV9 combines with J gene TRBJ2-3; TRBD2 might be the D (5 bases). This CDR3 has 15 residues. Trimming left V 6 bases short and J 4 bases short, with 18 bases between. From germline, CDR1 is SGDLS and CDR2 YYNGEE. The CDR3 spells CASTPRAVVADTQYF. The CDR3 DNA is TGTGCCAGCACCCCGAGGGCCGTAGTAGCAGATACGCAGTATTTT.

The chain joins TRBV19 to TRBJ2-4; weak D call: TRBD1 (6 bases). CDR3 length: 12 residues. Trimming left V 0 bases short and J 10 bases short, with 7 bases between. Germline CDR1 reads LNHDA; CDR2 reads SQIVND (reference sequence). CDR3 nucleotides: TGTGCCAGTAGTATAGAGGGGGCAATTCAGTACTTC. Translation: CASSIEGAIQYF.

This chain connects TRBV7-2 to TRBJ2-3; 12 nucleotides match TRBD2. Germline lookup yields CDR1 SGHTA and CDR2 FQGNSA. The V gene end was trimmed by 5 bases and the J gene end by 4 bases; junction bases not matched to a gene: 7. The CDR3 extends over 16 amino acids. In DNA form, the CDR3 reads TGTGCCAGCAGCCCTCCTAGCGGGAGGGTGGCAGATACGCAGTATTTT. It encodes CASSPPSGRVADTQYF.

The V call is TRBV7-2, the J call TRBJ2-3, with a possible D match to TRBD2 (5 bases). The CDR3 loop spans 16 amino acids. Trimming stripped 3 bases from V and 4 bases from J, with 17 bases between. Germline V gene data show CDR1 as SGHTA and CDR2 as FQGNSA. CDR3: CASSFSAAHRPDTQYF. CDR3 bases: TGTGCCAGCAGCTTTTCAGCGGCCCACCGTCCAGATACGCAGTATTTT.